The 18 T cell receptor beta chains listed next were all sequenced from one sample in a study of blood T cell repertoires in COVID-19. Assay: immunoSEQ multiplex PCR; the TCRdb copy retains only in-frame clones and omits some. The sample shows a few hundred thousand clones, approximately 93% of them seen only once. The sample was PBMCs or T cells enriched from blood (not recorded which). Receptors were obtained from a woman in her forties who had been exposed to COVID-19.

This sequence joins TRBV11-3 and TRBJ2-1; the match to TRBD2 covers 10 bases. V was clipped by 1 base and J by 7 bases; unmatched bases: 13. CDR3 length equals 18 residues. CDR1 SGHNT and CDR2 YENEEA come from the germline V gene. CDR3 sequence (DNA): TGTGCCAGCAGCTTAGGATTGGTTTTGGGGACTAGCGATAATGAGCAGTTCTTC. Encoded protein: CASSLGLVLGTSDNEQFF.

J is TRBJ2-1 and V is TRBV7-9; D perhaps matches TRBD1 (7 bases). The CDR3 totals 16 residues. V was cut by 8 bases and J by 7 bases, with 24 bases left in between. Germline assignment: CDR1 SEHNR and CDR2 FQNEAQ (reference sequence). DNA of the CDR3: TGTGCCAGCGGGGGGATGGACAGGACCAAAGGGAATGAGCAGTTCTTC. Amino acid sequence: CASGGMDRTKGNEQFF.

V usage is TRBV20-1 and J usage is TRBJ1-3; 9 bases agree with TRBD1. Trimming at V came to 3 bases and at J to 0 bases, leaving 6 bases not matched to a gene. The germline gives CDR1 DFQATT, CDR2 SNEGSKA (reference sequence). The CDR3 is 16 residues long. CDR3 nucleotide sequence: TGCAGTGCTAGTATCGGGACAGGGTACTCTGGAAACACCATATATTTT. This codes for CSASIGTGYSGNTIYF.

The J gene is TRBJ1-2, the V gene TRBV6-6; TRBD1 matches 9 bases. There are 13 residues in the CDR3. The trim removed 6 bases at V and 6 bases at J, leaving 5 bases unmatched. Looked up from germline, CDR1 is MNHNY and CDR2 is SVGAGI (reference sequence). CDR3 residues: CASRRTGENGYTF. The CDR3 coding sequence is TGTGCCAGCAGGCGGACAGGGGAGAATGGCTACACCTTC.

The J gene is TRBJ1-2, the V gene TRBV21-1; TRBD1 reflects the table's D call only, with no check against the DNA. TRBV21-1 is annotated as a pseudogene. The CDR3 consists of 16 residues. The CDR3 nucleotides are TGTGCCAGCAGCAAAGCGCTGGGTGGGGGCGGCTATGGCTACACCTTC. As protein: CASSKALGGGGYGYTF.

The V gene is TRBV21-1, the J gene TRBJ2-2; the table's D call of TRBD2 was not tested on the DNA. TRBV21-1 represents a pseudogene. CDR3 length equals 21 residues. CDR3 sequence reads: CASSRQSRLAGGPKNTGELFF. In DNA, the CDR3 is TGTGCCAGCAGCCGCCAATCTAGACTAGCGGGAGGGCCGAAGAACACCGGGGAGCTGTTTTTT.

The CDR3 bases are TGTGCCACCTCAACCGGGTACGAGCAGTACTTC. As protein: CATSTGYEQYF. The V and J genes are TRBV15 and TRBJ2-7; no firm D call. There are 11 residues in the CDR3. Germline values: CDR1 LNHNV, CDR2 YYDKDF (reference sequence). Trimming cost V 8 bases and J 4 bases, with 9 bases left between them. The whole variable domain, remainder taken from reference TRBV15 and TRBJ2-7, is DAMVIQNPRYQVTQFGKPVTLSCSQTLNHNVMYWYQQKSSQAPKLLFHYYDKDFNNEADTPDNFQSRRPNTSFCFLDIRSPGLGDTAMYLCATSTGYEQYFGPGTRLTVT.

This clone was detected a few times. The V gene is TRBV7-2, the J gene TRBJ1-2; 8 bases fit TRBD1. The CDR3 consists of 17 residues. CDR1 is SGHTA and CDR2 is FQGNSA in the germline V gene. Unmatched junction bases numbered 9, after V lost 3 bases and J lost 0 bases. The CDR3 protein is CASSFGGQVLTNYGYTF. In DNA form, the CDR3 reads TGTGCCAGCAGCTTTGGGGGACAGGTCCTTACTAACTATGGCTACACCTTC.

This clone has more than one count but fewer than ten. The rearrangement uses TRBV11-2 and TRBJ1-1, with D possibly being TRBD1 (6 bases). Germline V gene lookup returns CDR1 SGHAT and CDR2 FQNNGV. Trimming cost V 4 bases and J 4 bases, with 25 bases left between them. The length of the CDR3 is 18 residues. CDR3 nucleotide sequence: TGTGCCAGCAGCTCCGGACGGGCACACAGGGCGTCGGGCACTGAAGCTTTCTTT. Translated, it gives CASSSGRAHRASGTEAFF. The entire variable domain, with the rest obtained from reference TRBV11-2 and TRBJ1-1, is as follows: EAGVAQSPRYKIIEKRQSVAFWCNPISGHATLYWYQQILGQGPKLLIQFQNNGVVDDSQLPKDRFSAERLKGVDSTLKIQPAKLEDSAVYLCASSSGRAHRASGTEAFFGQGTRLTVV.

V is TRBV29-1 and J is TRBJ1-1; D is ambiguous. Germline V CDR1 and CDR2: SQVTM, ANQGSEA. There are 14 residues in the CDR3. V was pared by 6 bases and J by 1 base, with 15 bases between. The CDR3 DNA follows: TGCAGCGTCGGGATTAGGTGGGAGAACACTGAAGCTTTCTTT. This gives the protein CSVGIRWENTEAFF. Using reference TRBV29-1 and TRBJ1-1 for the parts outside the CDR3, the full variable domain is SAVISQKPSRDICQRGTSLTIQCQVDSQVTMMFWYRQQPGQSLTLIATANQGSEATYESGFVIDKFPISRPNLTFSTLTVSNMSPEDSSIYLCSVGIRWENTEAFFGQGTRLTVV.

The gene calls are TRBV27 and TRBJ1-2, with 7 positions matching TRBD1. V dropped 11 bases and J dropped 6; count of bases not matched to a gene: 9. CDR3 size: 12 residues. CDR1 MNHEY and CDR2 SMNVEV come from the germline V gene (reference sequence). The CDR3 sequence is CAHQDRDDGYTF. The CDR3 DNA is TGTGCCCATCAAGACAGGGACGATGGCTACACCTTC.

The chain recombines TRBV27 with TRBJ1-4; maybe TRBD1 (5 bases). The CDR3 spans 19 residues. Germline CDR1 reads MNHEY; CDR2 reads SMNVEV (reference sequence). With 0 bases removed from V and 4 bases from J, the gap between germline ends came to 21 bases. The CDR3 sequence: CASSLSPGPNRGVNEKLFF. CDR3 DNA: TGTGCCAGCAGTTTATCGCCAGGTCCGAATCGGGGGGTTAATGAAAAACTGTTTTTT.

The rearrangement joins TRBV9 to TRBJ2-3; 7 nucleotides agree with TRBD2. This CDR3 is 15 amino acids long. V trimming: 0 bases; J trimming: 5 bases; junction bases outside the gene matches: 6. CDR1 and CDR2 from the germline V gene are SGDLS and YYNGEE. CDR3 bases: TGTGCCAGCAGCGTAGGGGGGAGGGCCCAAGATACGCAGTATTTT. Residues: CASSVGGRAQDTQYF.

This chain connects TRBV27 to TRBJ2-7; possible D gene TRBD1, 6 bases. CDR1 is MNHEY and CDR2 is SMNVEV in the germline V gene (reference sequence). CDR3 size: 15 residues. V was clipped by 0 bases and J by 4 bases, with 13 bases between them. The CDR3: CASSLSLQGGYEQYF. The CDR3 bases are TGTGCCAGCAGTTTATCGTTACAGGGTGGATACGAGCAGTACTTC.

J is TRBJ1-2 and V is TRBV3-1 (or the pseudogene TRBV3-2), with D unresolved. The CDR3 length is 15 residues. Germline loops: CDR1 LGHDT, CDR2 YNNKEL (reference sequence). The V and J ends lost 0 bases and 4 bases respectively, with 12 bases between them. Here the CDR3 DNA reads TGTGCCAGCAGCCAAGATCAGAAACGGAGCTATGGCTACACCTTC. As protein: CASSQDQKRSYGYTF.

This chain joins TRBV4-3 and TRBJ2-1; D is perhaps TRBD2 (6 bases). Germline V CDR1 and CDR2: LGHNA, YSLEER. Between the trimmed V and J ends, which lost 2 bases and 12 bases, there was a span of 11 bases. The length of the CDR3 is 12 residues. CDR3 coding DNA: TGCGCCAGCAGCCAACGGGACTCCGCGCAGTTCTTC. Translated, it gives CASSQRDSAQFF.

The chain carries TRBV24-1 and TRBJ1-2; possible D gene TRBD1, 5 bases. Per the germline V gene, CDR1 is KGHDR and CDR2 is SFDVKD. The CDR3 is made up of 14 amino acids. Trimming removed 9 bases from V and 7 bases from J, with 20 bases in between. This CDR3 is CATLYSGGLSGYTF. DNA for the CDR3: TGTGCCACCCTTTACTCTGGGGGACTCTCTGGCTACACCTTC.

The chain is built from TRBV10-2 and TRBJ1-1; D is unresolved. V gave up 8 bases and J gave up 4 bases, with 11 bases separating them. This CDR3 has 12 residues. Germline V gene data show CDR1 as WSHSY and CDR2 as SAAADI. This CDR3 reads CASSGGGTEAFF. CDR3 nucleotide sequence: TGCGCCAGCTCGGGTGGAGGCACTGAAGCTTTCTTT.